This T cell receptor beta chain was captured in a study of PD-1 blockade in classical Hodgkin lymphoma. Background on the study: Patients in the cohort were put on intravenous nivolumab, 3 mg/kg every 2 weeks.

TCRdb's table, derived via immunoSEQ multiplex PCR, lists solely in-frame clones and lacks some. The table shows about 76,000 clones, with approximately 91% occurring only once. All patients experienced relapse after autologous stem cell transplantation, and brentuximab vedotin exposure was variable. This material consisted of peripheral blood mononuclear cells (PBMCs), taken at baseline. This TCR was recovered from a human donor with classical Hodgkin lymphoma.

The CDR3 DNA sequence: TGCGCCAGCAGCCAAGCTTCTGACGGGGCAACCTACGAGCAGTACTTC. Translated, it gives CASSQASDGATYEQYF. The genes are TRBV4-3 and TRBJ2-7; D might be TRBD1 or TRBD2, each matching 5 bases. Germline V lookup: CDR1 LGHNA, CDR2 YSLEER. The V end lost 1 base, the J end lost 2 bases, and 15 bases lay between the germline ends. This CDR3 spans 16 amino acids.